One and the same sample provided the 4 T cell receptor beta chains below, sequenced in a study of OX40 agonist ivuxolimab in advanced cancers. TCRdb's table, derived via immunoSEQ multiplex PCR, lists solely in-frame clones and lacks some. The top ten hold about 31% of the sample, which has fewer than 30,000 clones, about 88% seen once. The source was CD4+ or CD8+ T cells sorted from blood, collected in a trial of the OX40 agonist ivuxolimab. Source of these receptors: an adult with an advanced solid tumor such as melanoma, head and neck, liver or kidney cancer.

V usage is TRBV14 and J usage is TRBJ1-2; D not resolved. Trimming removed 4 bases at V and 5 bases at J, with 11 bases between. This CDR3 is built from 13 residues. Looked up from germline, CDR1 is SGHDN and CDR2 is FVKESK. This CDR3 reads CASSPSGWYGYTF. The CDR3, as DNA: TGTGCCAGCAGCCCCTCGGGGTGGTATGGCTACACCTTC.

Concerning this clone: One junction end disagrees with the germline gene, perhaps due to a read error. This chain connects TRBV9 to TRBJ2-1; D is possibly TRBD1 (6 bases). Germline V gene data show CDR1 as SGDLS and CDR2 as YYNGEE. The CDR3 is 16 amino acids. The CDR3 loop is CASSVVGGVTSNEQFF. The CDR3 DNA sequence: TGTGCCAGCAGCGTAGTAGGGGGTGTCACCTCGAATGAACAGTTCTTC. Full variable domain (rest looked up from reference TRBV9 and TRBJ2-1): DSGVTQTPKHLITATGQRVTLRCSPRSGDLSVYWYQQSLDQGLQFLIQYYNGEERAKGNILERFSAQQFPDLHSELNLSSLELGDSALYFCASSVVGGVTSNEQFFGPGTRLTVL.

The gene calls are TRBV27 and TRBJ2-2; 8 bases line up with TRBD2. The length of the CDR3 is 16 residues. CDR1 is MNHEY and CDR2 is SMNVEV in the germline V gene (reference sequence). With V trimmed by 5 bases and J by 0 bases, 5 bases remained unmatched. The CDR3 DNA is TGTGCCAGCAGTCCCCGACTAGCGACGAACACCGGGGAGCTGTTTTTT. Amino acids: CASSPRLATNTGELFF.

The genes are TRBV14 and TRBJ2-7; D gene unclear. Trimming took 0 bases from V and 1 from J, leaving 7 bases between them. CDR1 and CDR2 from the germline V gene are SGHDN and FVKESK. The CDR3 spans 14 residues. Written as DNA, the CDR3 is TGTGCCAGCAGCCAAGAGGAAATGTCCTACGAGCAGTACTTC. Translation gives CASSQEEMSYEQYF.